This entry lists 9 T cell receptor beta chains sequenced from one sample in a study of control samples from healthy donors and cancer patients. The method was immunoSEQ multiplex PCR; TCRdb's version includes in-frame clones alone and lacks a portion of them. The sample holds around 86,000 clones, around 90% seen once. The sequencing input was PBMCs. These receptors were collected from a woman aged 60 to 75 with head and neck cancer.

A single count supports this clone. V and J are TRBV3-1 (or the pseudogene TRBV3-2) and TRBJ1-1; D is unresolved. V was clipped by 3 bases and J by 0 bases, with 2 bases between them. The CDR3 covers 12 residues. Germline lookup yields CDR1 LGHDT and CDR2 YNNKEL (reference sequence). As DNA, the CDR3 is TGTGCCAGCAGCCACATGAACACTGAAGCTTTCTTT. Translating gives CASSHMNTEAFF.

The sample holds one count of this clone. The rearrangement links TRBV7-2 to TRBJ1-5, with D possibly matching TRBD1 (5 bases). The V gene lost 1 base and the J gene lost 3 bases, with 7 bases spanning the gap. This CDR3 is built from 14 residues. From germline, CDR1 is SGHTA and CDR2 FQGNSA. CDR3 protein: CASSLGQSNQPQHF. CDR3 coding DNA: TGTGCCAGCAGCTTAGGACAGTCCAATCAGCCCCAGCATTTT.

The CDR3 spells CASSSELSGVGYTF. CDR3 DNA sequence: TGCGCCAGCAGCTCAGAACTCTCAGGGGTAGGCTACACCTTC. The rearrangement uses TRBV5-1 and TRBJ1-2, with TRBD1 as a possible D gene (6 bases). The V gene's germline CDR1 is SGHRS and CDR2 YFSETQ. This CDR3 spans 14 amino acids. Trimming removed 3 bases at V and 8 bases at J, with 17 bases between.

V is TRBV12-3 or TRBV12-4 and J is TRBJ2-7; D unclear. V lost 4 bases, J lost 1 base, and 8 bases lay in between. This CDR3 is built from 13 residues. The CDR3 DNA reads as TGTGCCAGCAGTTCCGACGGATCCTACGAGCAGTACTTC. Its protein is CASSSDGSYEQYF.

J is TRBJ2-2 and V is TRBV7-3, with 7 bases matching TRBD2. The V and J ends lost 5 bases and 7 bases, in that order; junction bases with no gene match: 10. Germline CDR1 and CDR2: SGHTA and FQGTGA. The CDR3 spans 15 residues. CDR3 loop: CASSIYSGTNGELFF. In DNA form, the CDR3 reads TGTGCCAGCAGCATCTATAGTGGGACTAACGGGGAGCTGTTTTTT.

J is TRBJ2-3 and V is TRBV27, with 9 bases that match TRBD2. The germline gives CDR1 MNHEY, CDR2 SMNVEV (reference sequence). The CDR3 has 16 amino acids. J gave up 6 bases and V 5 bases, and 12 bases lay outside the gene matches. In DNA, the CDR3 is TGTGCCAGCAGTCCACGACTAGCGGCCCGTATGGATACGCAGTATTTT. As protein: CASSPRLAARMDTQYF.

CDR3: CASSLNTEAFF. Here the CDR3 DNA reads TGTGCCAGCAGCCTTAACACTGAAGCTTTCTTT. The chain employs TRBV5-4 and TRBJ1-1; D is unresolved. This CDR3 spans 11 amino acids. The germline CDR1 and CDR2 sequences are SGHNT and YYREEE (reference sequence). With 4 bases removed from V and 2 bases from J, the gap between germline ends came to 3 bases.

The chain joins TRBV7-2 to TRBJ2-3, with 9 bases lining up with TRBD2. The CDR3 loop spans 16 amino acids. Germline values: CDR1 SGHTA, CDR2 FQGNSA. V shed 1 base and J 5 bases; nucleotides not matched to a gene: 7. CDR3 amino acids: CASSLGGGRVGDTQYF. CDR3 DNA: TGTGCCAGCAGCTTAGGAGGCGGGAGGGTTGGAGATACGCAGTATTTT. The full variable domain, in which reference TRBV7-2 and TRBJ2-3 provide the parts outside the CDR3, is GAGVSQSPSNKVTEKGKDVELRCDPISGHTALYWYRQSLGQGLEFLIYFQGNSAPDKSGLPSDRFSAERTGGSVSTLTIQRTQQEDSAVYLCASSLGGGRVGDTQYFGPGTRLTVL.

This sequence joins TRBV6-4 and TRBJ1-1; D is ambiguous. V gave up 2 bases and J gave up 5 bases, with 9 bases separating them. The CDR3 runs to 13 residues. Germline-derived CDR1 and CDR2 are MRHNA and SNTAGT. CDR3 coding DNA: TGTGCCAGCAGTGACGACGCGTGGACTGAAGCTTTCTTT. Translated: CASSDDAWTEAFF.